This entry concerns a single T cell receptor (beta chain). The data were obtained in a study of control samples from healthy donors and cancer patients. Assay: immunoSEQ multiplex PCR; the TCRdb copy retains only in-frame clones and omits some. The sample carries around 140,000 clones, about 90% recorded once. The CDR3 runs 15 residues. The V end lost 3 bases, the J end lost 5 bases, and 14 bases lay between the germline ends. CDR1 is LGHNA and CDR2 is YSLEER in the germline V gene. This clonotype originated in a man aged 18-30 years in good health. The material sequenced was blood. The gene calls are TRBV4-3 and TRBJ1-5; D not resolved. In nucleotides, the CDR3 is TGCGCCAGCAGCCAGGGAGTTGGTGGGGATCAGCCCCAGCATTTT. Protein sequence: CASSQGVGGDQPQHF.